This entry lists 28 T cell receptor beta chains sequenced from one sample in a study of T cell repertoires in ileal Crohn's disease. Repertoires were generated with immunoSEQ multiplex PCR, while TCRdb's copy carries only in-frame clones and drops some. Here the sample spans more than 3,500 clones, roughly 71% being singletons. The sequenced sample consisted of ileal tissue. The receptor source for this set is an adult with Crohn's disease.

This clone was observed a handful of times. The chain uses TRBV6-1 and TRBJ2-4, with D perhaps TRBD1 (5 bases). The germline gives CDR1 MNHNS, CDR2 SASEGT. CDR3 length: 16 amino acids. Trimming shortened V by 6 bases and J by 0 bases, and 15 bases separated the two germline ends. The CDR3 protein is CASSERQLLAKNIQYF. The CDR3, as DNA: TGTGCCAGCAGCGAAAGACAGCTACTAGCCAAAAACATTCAGTACTTC.

The chain couples TRBV6-1 to TRBJ2-3; unclear D gene. Trimming stripped 6 bases from V and 6 bases from J, with 10 bases between. Germline lookup yields CDR1 MNHNS and CDR2 SASEGT. CDR3 size: 12 residues. For the CDR3, the DNA is TGTGCCAGCAGCCCGCAGAGGGATACGCAGTATTTT. Translating it yields CASSPQRDTQYF.

The J gene is TRBJ2-5, the V gene TRBV10-2; no firm D call. CDR1 WSHSY and CDR2 SAAADI come from the germline V gene. With 9 bases removed from V and 4 bases from J, the gap between germline ends came to 12 bases. The CDR3 sequence is 12 residues long. CDR3: CASGPGRETQYF. The DNA for the CDR3 is TGCGCCAGTGGGCCTGGCCGAGAGACCCAGTACTTC.

V is TRBV19 and J is TRBJ1-6, with 9 bases matching TRBD1. CDR3 length equals 13 residues. Germline V lookup: CDR1 LNHDA, CDR2 SQIVND (reference sequence). J was trimmed by 11 bases and V by 5 bases; bases with no gene match: 4. CDR3 residues: CASSADRGTPLHF. In DNA, the CDR3 is TGTGCCAGTAGTGCGGACAGGGGTACACCCCTCCACTTT.

The chain recombines TRBV27 with TRBJ2-5; the match to TRBD1 covers 10 bases. With 6 bases clipped from V and 1 base from J, the junction kept 5 bases outside the gene matches. CDR1 is MNHEY and CDR2 is SMNVEV in the germline V gene (reference sequence). The CDR3 has 15 amino acids. The CDR3 region has the DNA TGTGCCAGCAGCCCCGGGACAGGGGCCCAAGAGACCCAGTACTTC. Encoded protein: CASSPGTGAQETQYF.

The genes are TRBV4-3 and TRBJ1-6, with D hard to call. CDR1 is LGHNA and CDR2 is YSLEER in the germline V gene. The CDR3 loop spans 15 amino acids. The V and J ends lost 0 bases and 7 bases respectively, with 10 bases between them. The CDR3 coding sequence is TGCGCCAGCAGCCAAGATGGCCCGGGAAATTCACCCCTCCACTTT. This translates into CASSQDGPGNSPLHF.

This clone was counted once. This chain joins TRBV2 and TRBJ1-3; 7 bases agree with TRBD1. The CDR3 consists of 15 residues. Germline V gives CDR1 SNHLY, CDR2 FYNNEI. The trim removed 5 bases at V and 0 bases at J, leaving 4 bases unmatched. In nucleotides, the CDR3 is TGTGCCAGCAGTCAGGACAGGAGCTCTGGAAACACCATATATTTT. This gives the protein CASSQDRSSGNTIYF. The full variable domain, completed using reference TRBV2 and TRBJ1-3, is EPEVTQTPSHQVTQMGQEVILRCVPISNHLYFYWYRQILGQKVEFLVSFYNNEISEKSEIFDDQFSVERPDGSNFTLKIRSTKLEDSAMYFCASSQDRSSGNTIYFGEGSWLTVV.

The chain is built from TRBV27 and TRBJ2-3; TRBD2 matches 11 bases. Trimming cost V 4 bases and J 2 bases; bases outside gene matches: 5. Germline CDR1 and CDR2: MNHEY and SMNVEV (reference sequence). This CDR3 has 16 amino acids. In DNA form, the CDR3 reads TGTGCCAGCAGTTATCTAGCGGGGGGTCTCACAGATACGCAGTATTTT. This codes for CASSYLAGGLTDTQYF.

The chain combines TRBV2 with TRBJ2-3; 12 positions agree with TRBD1. The J segment lost 0 bases and the V segment lost 3 bases, leaving 7 bases of the junction unmatched. Germline CDR1 is SNHLY and CDR2 is FYNNEI. CDR3 length equals 18 residues. The CDR3 region has the DNA TGTGCCAGCAGTGACGGGACAGGGGGCTCTAGTAGCACAGATACGCAGTATTTT. Translation gives CASSDGTGGSSSTDTQYF. Full variable domain (outside the CDR3, taken from reference TRBV2 and TRBJ2-3): EPEVTQTPSHQVTQMGQEVILRCVPISNHLYFYWYRQILGQKVEFLVSFYNNEISEKSEIFDDQFSVERPDGSNFTLKIRSTKLEDSAMYFCASSDGTGGSSSTDTQYFGPGTRLTVL.

This clone was seen more than once but under ten times. As DNA, the CDR3 is TGTGCCAGCTCAAAGCGGACAGGGTCCTACGAGCAGTACTTC. Translated, it gives CASSKRTGSYEQYF. The genes are TRBV2 and TRBJ2-7; 8 nucleotides line up with TRBD1. V was pared by 8 bases and J by 1 base, with 7 bases of the junction left unmatched. The V gene's germline CDR1 is SNHLY and CDR2 FYNNEI. There are 14 residues in the CDR3.

The CDR3 is CASSESEPFWTAFF. The CDR3 DNA is TGTGCCAGCAGTGAGTCGGAACCTTTTTGGACTGCTTTCTTT. The rearrangement uses TRBV25-1 and TRBJ1-1; unclear D gene. The V gene lost 3 bases and the J gene lost 11 bases, with 19 bases spanning the gap. Germline V gene lookup returns CDR1 MGHDK and CDR2 SYGVNS. The CDR3 length is 14 residues.

The V gene is TRBV19, the J gene TRBJ2-2; tentatively, D is TRBD2 (6 bases). This CDR3 has 16 amino acids. The germline V gene encodes CDR1 LNHDA and CDR2 SQIVND (reference sequence). The ends were cut back, 0 bases at V and 6 bases at J, with 14 bases in the middle. CDR3: CASSIDATSFPGELFF. DNA for the CDR3: TGTGCCAGTAGTATAGACGCGACTAGTTTCCCCGGGGAGCTGTTTTTT.

The genes are TRBV19 and TRBJ1-5, with D unresolved. Germline V gene sequence: CDR1 LNHDA, CDR2 SQIVND (reference sequence). There are 15 residues in the CDR3. With 4 bases removed from V and 0 bases from J, the gap between germline ends came to 10 bases. CDR3 coding DNA: TGTGCCAGTAGTACCCTGAGGGATAGCAATCAGCCCCAGCATTTT. Its translation: CASSTLRDSNQPQHF.

This clone was observed a handful of times. The chain joins TRBV7-9 to TRBJ2-5; maybe TRBD2 (6 bases). Germline loops: CDR1 SEHNR, CDR2 FQNEAQ (reference sequence). The V end lost 7 bases, the J end lost 2 bases, and 11 bases lay between the germline ends. This CDR3 comprises 13 residues. The CDR3 loop is CASMEGPQETQYF. The CDR3 DNA is TGTGCCAGCATGGAGGGACCTCAAGAGACCCAGTACTTC.

The chain couples TRBV10-2 to TRBJ1-1, with D tentatively TRBD1 (6 bases). From germline, CDR1 is WSHSY and CDR2 SAAADI. This CDR3 contains 13 residues. Trimming pared 6 bases from V and 3 bases from J, leaving 11 bases between. CDR3 residues: CASRDSRDTEAFF. CDR3 DNA: TGCGCCAGCAGGGACAGTCGGGACACTGAAGCTTTCTTT.

The rearrangement links TRBV2 to TRBJ1-1, with a weak D call TRBD1 (5 bases). This CDR3 is 13 amino acids long. CDR1 and CDR2 from the germline V gene are SNHLY and FYNNEI. Between the trimmed V and J ends, which lost 7 bases and 1 base, there was a span of 10 bases. The CDR3 reads CASTHGQNTEAFF. The CDR3 coding sequence is TGTGCCAGCACCCACGGACAGAACACTGAAGCTTTCTTT.

The chain recombines TRBV30 with TRBJ1-5; D perhaps matches TRBD1 (5 bases). CDR3 length: 14 residues. V was clipped by 2 bases and J by 3 bases, with 11 bases between them. Germline CDR1 and CDR2: GTSNPN and SVGIG (reference sequence). The CDR3 reads CAWSRGGNNQPQHF. CDR3 DNA: TGTGCCTGGAGTAGGGGTGGAAACAATCAGCCCCAGCATTTT. Full variable domain (outside the CDR3, taken from reference TRBV30 and TRBJ1-5): SQTIHQWPATLVQPVGSPLSLECTVEGTSNPNLYWYRQAAGRGLQLLFYSVGIGQISSEVPQNLSASRPQDRQFILSSKKLLLSDSGFYLCAWSRGGNNQPQHFGDGTRLSIL.

The J gene is TRBJ1-2, the V gene TRBV7-9; TRBD1 agrees at 12 bases. Germline values: CDR1 SEHNR, CDR2 FQNEAQ (reference sequence). This CDR3 has 16 amino acids. J lost 4 bases, V lost 5 bases, and 8 bases had no gene match. CDR3 sequence: CASSPMGQGAGYGYTF. As DNA, the CDR3 is TGTGCCAGCAGCCCCATGGGACAGGGGGCGGGCTATGGCTACACCTTC.

The chain uses TRBV4-3 and TRBJ1-2; no firm D call. The CDR3 extends over 18 amino acids. The V end lost 0 bases, the J end lost 4 bases, and 21 bases lay between the germline ends. Germline values: CDR1 LGHNA, CDR2 YSLEER. The CDR3 DNA is TGCGCCAGCAGCCAAGATTTGTCGGCAGGCCCTCTCCTCTATGGCTACACCTTC. Translating gives CASSQDLSAGPLLYGYTF.

The chain combines TRBV2 with TRBJ1-2; TRBD1 might be the D (6 bases). The CDR3 sequence is 13 residues long. V was cut by 8 bases and J by 3 bases, with 13 bases left in between. Germline values: CDR1 SNHLY, CDR2 FYNNEI. The CDR3 sequence is CASWNRADYGYTF. The CDR3 region has the DNA TGTGCCAGCTGGAACAGGGCGGACTATGGCTACACCTTC.

V usage is TRBV2 and J usage is TRBJ2-7, with 7 positions matching TRBD1. The CDR3 covers 14 residues. The V gene end was trimmed by 5 bases and the J gene end by 0 bases; junction bases not matched to a gene: 4. Germline CDR1 SNHLY, CDR2 FYNNEI. The CDR3 here is CASSSRTGSYEQYF. CDR3 DNA: TGTGCCAGCAGTTCACGGACAGGCTCCTACGAGCAGTACTTC.

The rearrangement uses TRBV6-1 and TRBJ1-6; maybe TRBD1 (6 bases). The V end lost 3 bases, the J end lost 4 bases, and 10 bases lay between the germline ends. This CDR3 is 15 amino acids long. From germline, CDR1 is MNHNS and CDR2 SASEGT. The CDR3 loop reads CASSEYREYNSPLHF. CDR3 in DNA: TGTGCCAGCAGTGAGTACAGGGAGTATAATTCACCCCTCCACTTT.

The chain employs TRBV19 and TRBJ2-5; TRBD1 is a possible D gene (6 bases). Trimming shortened V by 2 bases and J by 5 bases, and 12 bases separated the two germline ends. This CDR3 has 14 residues. Germline values: CDR1 LNHDA, CDR2 SQIVND (reference sequence). This chain's CDR3 is CASSIPGAKETQYF. The CDR3 region has the DNA TGTGCCAGTAGTATACCAGGGGCTAAGGAGACCCAGTACTTC. The full variable domain, rest sourced from reference TRBV19 and TRBJ2-5, is DGGITQSPKYLFRKEGQNVTLSCEQNLNHDAMYWYRQDPGQGLRLIYYSQIVNDFQKGDIAEGYSVSREKKESFPLTVTSAQKNPTAFYLCASSIPGAKETQYFGPGTRLLVL.

The J gene is TRBJ2-5, the V gene TRBV19; no firm D call. The V gene lost 2 bases and the J gene lost 1 base, with 11 bases spanning the gap. Germline V lookup: CDR1 LNHDA, CDR2 SQIVND (reference sequence). The CDR3 covers 15 residues. The CDR3 DNA reads as TGTGCCAGTAGTATAACGGTACGGTCCCAAGAGACCCAGTACTTC. Amino acids: CASSITVRSQETQYF.

This clone was counted a single time. The chain combines TRBV2 with TRBJ2-7; TRBD1 aligns across 10 bases. CDR1 and CDR2 (germline): SNHLY, FYNNEI. This CDR3 has 16 amino acids. V was pared by 7 bases and J by 1 base, with 10 bases of the junction left unmatched. The CDR3 here is CASKPGSGQGSYEQYF. Here the CDR3 DNA reads TGTGCCAGCAAACCAGGCTCGGGACAGGGGTCCTACGAGCAGTACTTC.

V usage is TRBV9 and J usage is TRBJ2-3; the D is unclear. CDR1 and CDR2 (germline): SGDLS, YYNGEE. V lost 4 bases and J lost 0, with 9 bases in between. This CDR3 spans 14 amino acids. This CDR3 is CASSPQLSTDTQYF. The CDR3, as DNA: TGTGCCAGCAGCCCCCAACTTAGCACAGATACGCAGTATTTT.

This chain links TRBV5-1 with TRBJ2-7, with TRBD1 matching 10 bases. The CDR3 covers 17 residues. Per the germline V gene, CDR1 is SGHRS and CDR2 is YFSETQ. The J segment lost 3 bases and the V segment lost 3 bases, leaving 12 bases of the junction unmatched. The CDR3 nucleotides read TGCGCCAGCAGCTACGACAGGGGGCAGATTGTTTTCTACGAGCAGTACTTC. Translating it yields CASSYDRGQIVFYEQYF.

This clone appeared a few times. The chain links TRBV27 to TRBJ2-1; D possibly corresponds to TRBD1 (6 bases). Per the germline V gene, CDR1 is MNHEY and CDR2 is SMNVEV (reference sequence). The CDR3 is made up of 16 amino acids. The V end lost 6 bases, the J end lost 0 bases, and 15 bases lay between the germline ends. CDR3 sequence (DNA): TGTGCCAGCAGCTTCTCACAGGGTAGCTCCTACAATGAGCAGTTCTTC. It codes for CASSFSQGSSYNEQFF.